This T cell receptor beta chain originates from a study of blood T cell repertoires in COVID-19. Across the study: Acute and convalescent COVID-19 specimens originated in the United States, Italy and Spain. T cells, B-cell-depleted T cells, or PBMCs supplied cDNA or gDNA.

Original data processing: Estimation of nucleated cell counts relied on the amplification of reference gene primers. Sequencing was performed with immunoSEQ multiplex PCR; in TCRdb, only in-frame clones are kept and a portion is missing. D and trimming were read from the DNA, whereas the V and J calls and clone size are those reported in that table. The sample records more than 140,000 clones, around 80% being singletons. Per germline, CDR1 SGHNT and CDR2 YYREEE (reference sequence). The length of the CDR3 is 13 residues. V lost 5 bases to trimming and J lost 4 bases, with 12 bases between them. The sample comprised peripheral blood. The chain has TRBV5-4 and TRBJ1-1; D remains ambiguous. The sequence was collected from a woman aged 45-65 years in a cohort sampled during active or convalescent COVID-19. This CDR3 is CASRHYAGTEAFF. As DNA, the CDR3 is TGTGCCAGCAGACATTATGCAGGCACTGAAGCTTTCTTT.